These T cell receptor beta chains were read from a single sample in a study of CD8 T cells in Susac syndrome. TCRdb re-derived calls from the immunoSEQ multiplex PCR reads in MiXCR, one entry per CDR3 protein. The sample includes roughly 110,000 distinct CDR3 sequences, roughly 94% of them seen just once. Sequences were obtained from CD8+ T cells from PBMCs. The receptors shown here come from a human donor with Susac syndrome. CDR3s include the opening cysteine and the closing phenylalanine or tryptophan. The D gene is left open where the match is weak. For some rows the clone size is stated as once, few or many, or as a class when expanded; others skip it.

CSASDGGNSPLHF	TGCAGCGCCTCAGACGGGGGTAATTCACCCCTCCACTTT	TRBV29-1	NA	NA	TRBJ1-6
CASSQDSAGSHEQYF	TGTGCCAGCAGCCAAGATTCCGCAGGGTCCCACGAGCAGTACTTC	TRBV14	NA	NA	TRBJ2-7
CASSVESGTGALRAFF	TGTGCCAGCAGCGTAGAGTCCGGGACAGGCGCTTTAAGAGCTTTCTTT	TRBV9	TRBD1	NA	TRBJ1-1
CASSPQSDGVITPQHF	TGTGCCAGCTCACCACAAAGTGACGGAGTTATCACCCCCCAGCATTTT	TRBV18	NA	NA	TRBJ1-5
CSAPIGGVNTEAFF	TGCAGTGCGCCAATAGGGGGTGTGAACACTGAAGCTTTCTTT	TRBV20-1	NA	NA	TRBJ1-1
CASSLGGGPESGYEQYF	TGTGCCAGCAGCTTAGGAGGGGGACCCGAATCGGGCTACGAGCAGTACTTC	TRBV7-9	NA	NA	TRBJ2-7
CATSRAPSGTDTQYF	TGTGCCACCAGTCGGGCACCTAGCGGCACAGATACGCAGTATTTT	TRBV15	NA	NA	TRBJ2-3
CASSRNQGLDTGELFF	TGTGCCAGCAGTAGAAACCAGGGTTTAGACACCGGGGAGCTGTTTTTT	TRBV7-2	NA	NA	TRBJ2-2
CASSFLQSNTGELFF	TGTGCCAGCAGCTTCCTGCAGTCGAACACCGGGGAGCTGTTTTTT	TRBV7-9	NA	once	TRBJ2-2
CASSVDPHREFDYGYTF	TGTGCCAGCAGCGTAGACCCTCACAGGGAATTCGACTATGGCTACACCTTC	TRBV9	NA	once	TRBJ1-2
CATAPGGAEAFF	TGTGCCACCGCCCCCGGAGGCGCTGAAGCTTTCTTT	TRBV19	NA	NA	TRBJ1-1
CASSVGGDTIYF	TGTGCCAGCAGCGTAGGTGGGGACACCATATATTTT	TRBV9	NA	NA	TRBJ1-3
CSVEDMNTEAFF	TGCAGCGTTGAAGACATGAACACTGAAGCTTTCTTT	TRBV29-1	NA	NA	TRBJ1-1
CASSQAGAGGNQPQHF	TGCGCCAGCAGCCAAGCGGGGGCCGGCGGCAATCAGCCCCAGCATTTT	TRBV4-1	NA	NA	TRBJ1-5
CASTGGDSPLHF	TGCGCCAGCACAGGAGGGGATTCACCCCTCCACTTT	TRBV5-1	NA	NA	TRBJ1-6
CSASNRQGADYGYTF	TGCAGTGCGTCGAACAGACAGGGGGCGGACTATGGCTACACCTTC	TRBV20-1	TRBD1	NA	TRBJ1-2
CASSQDVQDEQYF	TGTGCCAGCAGCCAAGATGTCCAGGACGAGCAGTACTTC	TRBV3-1	NA	NA	TRBJ2-7
CASRFGLAGNEQFF	TGTGCCAGCCGTTTCGGTTTGGCGGGCAATGAGCAGTTCTTC	TRBV3-1	NA	NA	TRBJ2-1
CSVGSTASYNEQFF	TGCAGCGTTGGGTCGACAGCTTCCTACAATGAGCAGTTCTTC	TRBV29-1	NA	NA	TRBJ2-1
CASSPPSDRAEAFF	TGTGCCAGCAGCCCCCCATCGGACAGGGCTGAAGCTTTCTTT	TRBV7-8	TRBD1	NA	TRBJ1-1
CASSLSGPYEQYF	TGTGCCAGCAGTCTCTCGGGACCCTACGAGCAGTACTTC	TRBV12-3/TRBV12-4	NA	NA	TRBJ2-7
CASSLGQGVIGDGYTF	TGCGCCAGCAGCCTCGGACAGGGGGTAATCGGCGATGGCTACACCTTC	TRBV4-1	TRBD1	NA	TRBJ1-2
CATSDAGGSGYTF	TGTGCCACCAGTGACGCAGGGGGTTCTGGCTACACCTTC	TRBV24-1	TRBD1	NA	TRBJ1-2
CASSYGGSYEQYF	TGTGCCAGCAGTTACGGCGGGTCCTACGAGCAGTACTTC	TRBV6-2/TRBV6-3	NA	few	TRBJ2-7
CASSYLAGAEGEQFF	TGTGCCAGCAGTTACCTAGCGGGGGCCGAAGGCGAGCAGTTCTTC	TRBV6-5	TRBD2	few	TRBJ2-1
CASSSQGVNYGYTF	TGTGCCAGCAGTTCACAGGGGGTTAACTATGGCTACACCTTC	TRBV6-1	TRBD1	NA	TRBJ1-2
CASVLNTEAFF	TGTGCCAGCGTTTTGAACACTGAAGCTTTCTTT	TRBV2	NA	NA	TRBJ1-1
CSARDLVGWSDTQYF	TGCAGTGCTAGAGATCTGGTGGGTTGGAGCGATACGCAGTATTTT	TRBV20-1	NA	NA	TRBJ2-3
CSVAPGLATYEQYF	TGCAGCGTTGCTCCGGGACTAGCGACCTACGAGCAGTACTTC	TRBV29-1	TRBD2	NA	TRBJ2-7
CASSSPRSFLLYGYTF	TGTGCCAGCAGTTCCCCCCGAAGCTTTTTACTCTATGGCTACACCTTC	TRBV12-3/TRBV12-4	NA	NA	TRBJ1-2
CSAHGADRGLEQYF	TGCAGTGCCCACGGCGCGGACAGGGGGCTCGAGCAGTACTTC	TRBV20-1	TRBD1	NA	TRBJ2-7
CATSDGTVEETQYF	TGTGCCACCAGTGATGGGACAGTCGAAGAGACCCAGTACTTC	TRBV24-1	TRBD1	once	TRBJ2-5
CASSPARDREDIQYF	TGCGCCAGCAGCCCCGCGCGGGACAGGGAGGACATTCAGTACTTC	TRBV4-1	TRBD1	NA	TRBJ2-4
CASSVGGKYEQYF	TGTGCCAGCAGCGTGGGTGGGAAATACGAGCAGTACTTC	TRBV9	NA	NA	TRBJ2-7
CASSYSMVTGISGANVLTF	TGTGCCAGCAGTTACTCGATGGTTACAGGCATTTCTGGGGCCAACGTCCTGACTTTC	TRBV6-5	NA	NA	TRBJ2-6
CASSQGGKETQYF	TGTGCCAGCAGCCAGGGAGGGAAGGAGACCCAGTACTTC	TRBV9	TRBD2	NA	TRBJ2-5
CSVEDHGGDTQYF	TGCAGCGTTGAAGATCACGGGGGCGATACGCAGTATTTT	TRBV29-1	NA	NA	TRBJ2-3
CASSPTGRNNYGYTF	TGTGCCAGCAGCCCCACGGGCCGTAATAACTATGGCTACACCTTC	TRBV7-9	NA	NA	TRBJ1-2
CSTFGRDFSGANVLTF	TGCAGCACCTTCGGACGGGACTTCTCTGGGGCCAACGTCCTGACTTTC	TRBV29-1	NA	NA	TRBJ2-6
CASSFRGASLNEQFF	TGTGCCAGCAGCTTTCGGGGGGCATCGCTCAATGAGCAGTTCTTC	TRBV7-9	NA	NA	TRBJ2-1
CASSQDRTGTLYGYTF	TGCGCCAGCAGCCAAGACCGGACTGGGACACTCTATGGCTACACCTTC	TRBV4-1	NA	NA	TRBJ1-2
CSAGTRSSYEQYF	TGCAGTGCTGGGACTCGGAGCTCCTACGAGCAGTACTTC	TRBV20-1	NA	NA	TRBJ2-7
CASSPLGLSSYNSPLHF	TGTGCCAGCAGCCCCCTGGGACTAAGCTCCTATAATTCACCCCTCCACTTT	TRBV13	NA	NA	TRBJ1-6
CASRSAPLTPKETQYF	TGCGCCAGCAGGTCCGCACCCCTTACTCCTAAAGAGACCCAGTACTTC	TRBV5-1	NA	few	TRBJ2-5
CASTRGGSGANVLTF	TGTGCCAGCACCCGAGGGGGTTCTGGGGCCAACGTCCTGACTTTC	TRBV2	NA	NA	TRBJ2-6